The rows below give T cell receptor beta chains drawn from one sample of a study of CD8+ T cells in alopecia areata. Produced via immunoSEQ multiplex PCR; TCRdb's table is partial and in-frame only. The sample includes about 160,000 clones, more than 75% of them seen just once. The source was CD8+ T cells sorted from blood, collected at week 0. The receptors originated from a human donor with alopecia areata. Each CDR3 is given with its conserved first and last residue. D genes are given only for firm matches. Not all rows give a size; the values are once, few, many and, for expanded clones, a class.

>TRBD1|TRBV27|NA|TRBJ1-1
CASRGTALNTEAFF
TGTGCCAGCAGGGGGACAGCTTTGAACACTGAAGCTTTCTTT
>NA|TRBV7-9|once|TRBJ2-7
CASSRVGGELEQYF
TGTGCCAGCAGTCGCGTGGGGGGTGAATTGGAGCAGTACTTC
>NA|TRBV9|NA|TRBJ1-1
CASTVGTRNTEAFF
TGTGCCAGCACCGTCGGGACCCGGAACACTGAAGCTTTCTTT
>TRBD2|TRBV6-4|NA|TRBJ2-1
CASSDSRTGGTEQFF
TGTGCCAGCAGTGACAGTCGGACGGGAGGGACGGAGCAGTTCTTC
>NA|TRBV5-1|NA|TRBJ2-5
CASSPPTEYQETQYF
TGCGCCAGCAGCCCACCGACGGAGTACCAAGAGACCCAGTACTTC
>TRBD1|TRBV7-9|NA|TRBJ1-1
CASSFGDRDAMNTEAFF
TGTGCCAGCAGTTTTGGGGACAGGGATGCGATGAACACTGAAGCTTTCTTT
>TRBD2|TRBV13|NA|TRBJ2-1
CASSHASGSSGYEQFF
TGTGCCAGCAGCCATGCTAGCGGGAGCTCGGGTTATGAGCAGTTCTTC
>NA|TRBV7-2|NA|TRBJ1-1
CASSFSRTLVAEAFF
TGTGCCAGCAGCTTTTCTCGAACCTTGGTCGCTGAAGCTTTCTTT
>NA|TRBV5-6|NA|TRBJ2-2
CASRSIGAGELFF
TGTGCCAGCAGGTCCATTGGGGCCGGGGAGCTGTTTTTT
>TRBD1|TRBV25-1|NA|TRBJ1-2
CASSGVMDRGSVVYGYTF
TGTGCCAGCAGCGGGGTTATGGACAGGGGGTCCGTCGTCTATGGCTACACCTTC
>NA|TRBV10-1|NA|TRBJ1-2
CASSESRDPNYGYTF
TGCGCCAGCAGTGAGTCTAGAGACCCTAACTATGGCTACACCTTC
>TRBD1|TRBV2|few|TRBJ2-7
CASRSGGTYEQYF
TGTGCCAGCAGGTCAGGGGGAACTTACGAGCAGTACTTC
>TRBD1|TRBV2|NA|TRBJ1-6
CASRPGQGDAPLHF
TGTGCCAGCAGACCGGGACAGGGAGATGCTCCCCTCCACTTT
>NA|TRBV11-2|NA|TRBJ2-3
CASSSPPTDTQYF
TGTGCCAGCAGCTCCCCCCCCACAGATACGCAGTATTTT
>NA|TRBV29-1|NA|TRBJ2-2
CSVEVRSTGELFF
TGCAGCGTTGAGGTGCGGAGCACCGGGGAGCTGTTTTTT
>NA|TRBV30|few|TRBJ2-3
CAWSVAGKLDTQYF
TGTGCCTGGAGTGTCGCGGGGAAGTTGGATACGCAGTATTTT
>TRBD1|TRBV2|NA|TRBJ2-2
CASSHGTDYTGELFF
TGTGCCAGCAGTCACGGGACAGATTACACCGGGGAGCTGTTTTTT
>NA|TRBV27|NA|TRBJ1-5
CASSLSKGLAPQPQHF
TGTGCCAGCAGTTTATCGAAGGGGTTGGCGCCCCAGCCCCAGCATTTT
>TRBD1|TRBV5-4|NA|TRBJ2-1
CASSFSQGAPKNSYNEQFF
TGTGCCAGCAGCTTCTCCCAGGGGGCACCCAAGAACTCCTACAATGAGCAGTTCTTC
>TRBD1|TRBV4-1|NA|TRBJ2-7
CASSQPWTGGIYEQYF
TGCGCCAGCAGCCAGCCCTGGACAGGGGGAATCTACGAGCAGTACTTC
>TRBD1|TRBV11-2|NA|TRBJ2-7
CASSLEGAHSYEQYF
TGTGCCAGCAGCCTTGAGGGGGCACACTCCTACGAGCAGTACTTC
>NA|TRBV19|NA|TRBJ2-7
CASNRGRNYEQYF
TGTGCCAGTAATCGAGGGCGCAACTACGAGCAGTACTTC
>TRBD1|TRBV5-1|NA|TRBJ2-1
CASSLMDRGYNEQFF
TGCGCCAGCAGCTTGATGGACAGGGGCTACAATGAGCAGTTCTTC
>TRBD2|TRBV4-1|NA|TRBJ2-2
CASSLRGARLAGLAGELFF
TGCGCCAGCAGCCTAAGAGGGGCGCGTCTAGCGGGACTAGCGGGGGAGCTGTTTTTT
>TRBD2|TRBV5-6|NA|TRBJ2-1
CASTRGAHNEQFF
TGTGCCAGCACGCGGGGGGCGCACAATGAGCAGTTCTTC
>NA|TRBV7-9|NA|TRBJ2-1
CASSLGPEQFF
TGTGCCAGCAGCTTGGGACCGGAGCAGTTCTTC
>TRBD2|TRBV7-8|NA|TRBJ2-3
CASSGIAGVGDTQYF
TGTGCCAGCAGCGGGATAGCGGGGGTAGGAGATACGCAGTATTTT
>NA|TRBV6-5|NA|TRBJ1-5
CASSYSSSNPQHF
TGTGCCAGCAGTTACTCGAGCTCGAACCCCCAGCATTTT
>NA|TRBV6-5|NA|TRBJ2-2
CASKRGTYTGELFF
TGTGCCAGCAAAAGGGGAACTTACACCGGGGAGCTGTTTTTT
>NA|TRBV27|NA|TRBJ2-7
CASSLTSTYEQYF
TGTGCCAGCAGTTTAACTTCTACCTACGAGCAGTACTTC
>TRBD2|TRBV29-1|NA|TRBJ2-7
CSAGLAGAYEQYF
TGCAGCGCGGGACTAGCGGGTGCCTACGAGCAGTACTTC
>NA|TRBV4-2|NA|TRBJ2-1
CASSQETGREQFF
TGTGCCAGCAGCCAAGAGACAGGTCGAGAGCAGTTCTTC